Following are 5 T cell receptor beta chains from one sample sequenced in a study of T-cell memory formation after mild COVID-19. TCRdb re-derived calls from the 5' RACE reads in MiXCR, one entry per CDR3 protein. The table lists 380,000 or so distinct CDR3 sequences, roughly 13% of them singletons, with about 20% in the top ten. The sample consisted of PBMCs or a T cell subset sorted from them (not recorded which). The receptors originated from a man aged 18-30 years who had mild COVID-19 (a few samples of this study predate the infection). Cell type and time point are not known.

This chain joins TRBV7-9 and TRBJ2-6, with D perhaps assigned TRBD1 or TRBD2 (5 bases each). The ends were cut back, 5 bases at V and 4 bases at J, with 12 bases in the middle. The CDR3 length is 15 residues. The germline V gene has CDR1 SEHNR and CDR2 FQNEAQ (reference sequence). The CDR3 region is CASSLLGTGANVLTF. CDR3 DNA: TGTGCCAGCAGCCTCTTAGGGACGGGGGCCAACGTCCTGACTTTC.

This clonotype showed up just a few times. This chain connects TRBV10-3 to TRBJ2-1; D call uncertain. Germline V gene sequence: CDR1 ENHRY, CDR2 SYGVKD. V was shortened by 4 bases and J by 2 bases, with 9 bases between the two germline ends. The CDR3 contains 14 residues. CDR3 protein: CAISGGAPYNEQFF. CDR3 nucleotides: TGTGCCATCAGTGGGGGTGCCCCCTACAATGAGCAGTTCTTC.

A few counts support this clonotype. V gene TRBV5-1 combines with J gene TRBJ2-3, with D possibly being TRBD2 (5 bases). V shed 4 bases and J shed 6 bases, with 9 bases lying between them. CDR1 is SGHRS and CDR2 is YFSETQ in the germline V gene. CDR3 length: 12 amino acids. The CDR3 nucleotides read TGCGCCAGCAGCGGGAGTTGGGATACGCAGTATTTT. Amino acid sequence: CASSGSWDTQYF.

This clonotype was picked up many times. V and J are TRBV15 and TRBJ2-1, with D possibly being TRBD1 or TRBD2 (6 bases each). Per the germline V gene, CDR1 is LNHNV and CDR2 is YYDKDF (reference sequence). The CDR3 runs to 18 residues. V lost 2 bases and J lost 1, with 18 bases in between. The CDR3 nucleotides are TGTGCCACCAGCAGACCAACGAGGGGGGCGATGTCCTACAATGAGCAGTTCTTC. Translation gives CATSRPTRGAMSYNEQFF.

The chain joins TRBV6-5 to TRBJ1-6; D uncertain. Germline V gives CDR1 MNHEY, CDR2 SVGAGI. This CDR3 contains 14 residues. V lost 8 bases and J 9 bases, leaving 17 bases between the germline ends. The CDR3 here is CASAWYGEGSPLHF. Written as DNA, the CDR3 is TGTGCCAGCGCTTGGTATGGGGAAGGTTCACCCCTCCACTTT.